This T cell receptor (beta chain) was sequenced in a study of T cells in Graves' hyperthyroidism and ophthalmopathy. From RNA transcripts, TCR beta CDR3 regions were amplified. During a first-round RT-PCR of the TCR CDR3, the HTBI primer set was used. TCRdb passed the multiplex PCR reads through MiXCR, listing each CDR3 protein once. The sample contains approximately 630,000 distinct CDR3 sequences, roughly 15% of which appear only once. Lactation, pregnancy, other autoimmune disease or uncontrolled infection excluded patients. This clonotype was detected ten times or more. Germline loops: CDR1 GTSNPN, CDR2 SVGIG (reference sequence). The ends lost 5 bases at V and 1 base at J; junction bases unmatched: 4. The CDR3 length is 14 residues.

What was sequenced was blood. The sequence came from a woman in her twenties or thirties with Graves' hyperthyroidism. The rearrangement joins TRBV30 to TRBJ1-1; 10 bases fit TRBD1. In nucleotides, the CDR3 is TGTGCCTGGTGGGACAGGGGAGAGAACACTGAAGCTTTCTTT. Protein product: CAWWDRGENTEAFF.